This T cell receptor beta chain was sequenced during a study of patients and donors after allogeneic stem cell transplantation (TCRdb year 2020). Libraries were built with RT-PCR. TCRdb lists the instrument as NextSeq 550. Using fastp at Q25 and MiXCR, TCRdb reprocessed the public reads and kept productive beta chains. Every distinct CDR3 protein forms one entry, paired with its most common genes and DNA. This sample holds about a million distinct CDR3 sequences; roughly 17% were observed only once. The ten most abundant clones make up 5% to 6.5% of the sample. This clonotype was seen more than once but under ten times. The antigen it binds to is not known. The record has no base qualities; no much larger clone is one base away. From a lookup of the germline V gene, CDR1 and CDR2 are MNHEY and SVGEGT. From its cysteine to its phenylalanine, the CDR3 spans 14 amino acids. CDR3 DNA only is kept here, 42 bases in frame from base 1. Ends trimmed: V by 10 bases, J by 5 bases; bases unmatched to a gene: 8.

The rearrangement joined TRBV6-2 or TRBV6-3 to TRBJ2-7, with 13 middle bases fitting TRBD2. The clonotype comes from a human donor who was either an allogeneic HSCT recipient or a stem cell or donor lymphocyte infusion donor (not recorded which). It is not recorded whose cells these are; they may come from a transplant donor. The sample taken for sequencing was blood, either unsorted or a sorted T cell fraction (not recorded which). The CDR3 amino acid sequence is: CATDGLAGADEQYF. Here is the DNA: TGTGCCACCGACGGACTAGCGGGAGCCGACGAGCAGTACTTC.